The 23 T cell receptor beta chains reported below all come from one sample, sequenced in a study of cytotoxic CD8 clonotypes in ibrutinib-treated CLL (dated by TCRdb to the early 2020s). Library generation was performed with the immunoSEQ multiplex PCR assay. In TCRdb, the immuneACCESS table is reduced to in-frame sequences with V and J assigned. These tables do not hold every clone; where another copy was compared, an unresolved V gene accounts for under half, and the others remain unexplained. Across this sample there are about 310,000 clones, with about 80% seen only once. The top ten constitute 6.5% to 8% of the sample. The sequenced sample was PBMCs, obtained before ibrutinib treatment. The receptors were gathered from a human donor with chronic lymphocytic leukemia.

This chain joins TRBV7-2 and TRBJ2-5; D may match TRBD1 or TRBD2 (5 bases each). The CDR3 is 14 amino acids. Germline lookup yields CDR1 SGHTA and CDR2 FQGNSA. With 3 bases removed from V and 5 bases from J, the gap between germline ends came to 13 bases. The DNA for the CDR3 is TGTGCCAGCAGCTTCAGGGACCTTGGGGAGACCCAGTACTTC. As protein: CASSFRDLGETQYF.

The rearrangement links TRBV27 to TRBJ1-2, with 10 bases fitting TRBD1. This CDR3 region has 15 residues. Germline V CDR1 and CDR2: MNHEY, SMNVEV (reference sequence). V trimming: 6 bases; J trimming: 5 bases; junction bases outside the gene matches: 9. As DNA, the CDR3 is TGTGCCAGCAGGAGTAATCCGGGACAGGGGTATGGCTACACCTTC. Protein sequence: CASRSNPGQGYGYTF.

The chain is built from TRBV19 and TRBJ1-5; 10 nucleotides align to TRBD1. This CDR3 spans 16 amino acids. Germline CDR1 reads LNHDA; CDR2 reads SQIVND (reference sequence). V lost 4 bases to trimming and J lost 6 bases; unmatched junction nucleotides: 9. CDR3 sequence (DNA): TGTGCCAGTAGTAGAAAGGGACAGGGGCGAGGTCAGCCCCAGCATTTT. Its protein is CASSRKGQGRGQPQHF.

V is TRBV7-2 and J is TRBJ2-1; 14 bases map to TRBD2. This CDR3 region has 18 residues. Unmatched junction bases numbered 4, after V lost 2 bases and J lost 1 base. Germline V lookup: CDR1 SGHTA, CDR2 FQGNSA. CDR3 DNA: TGTGCCAGCAGCTTAAGACTAGCGGGAGGGGCTTCCTACAATGAGCAGTTCTTC. Amino acid sequence: CASSLRLAGGASYNEQFF.

This clone was counted once. The chain couples TRBV25-1 to TRBJ2-7, with 10 bases fitting TRBD2. This CDR3 comprises 15 residues. The germline V gene has CDR1 MGHDK and CDR2 SYGVNS. Trimming removed 3 bases from V and 4 bases from J; junction bases left unmatched: 6. CDR3 bases: TGTGCCAGCAGTGATGTAGCGGGAGGCAGTTACGAGCAGTACTTC. Protein sequence: CASSDVAGGSYEQYF.

V usage is TRBV7-8 and J usage is TRBJ1-1, with unresolved D. The V and J ends lost 3 bases and 0 bases respectively, with 5 bases between them. The V gene's germline CDR1 is SGHVS and CDR2 FQNEAQ. The CDR3 is 13 residues long. The CDR3: CASSFGLNTEAFF. The CDR3 DNA follows: TGTGCCAGCAGCTTTGGTCTGAACACTGAAGCTTTCTTT.

This chain links TRBV4-3 with TRBJ2-1; 7 bases agree with TRBD2. The CDR3 covers 15 residues. The V gene end was trimmed by 0 bases and the J gene end by 5 bases; junction bases not matched to a gene: 4. The germline V gene encodes CDR1 LGHNA and CDR2 YSLEER. This chain's CDR3 is CASSQDGGRNNEQFF. The CDR3 DNA sequence: TGCGCCAGCAGCCAAGACGGCGGGAGAAACAATGAGCAGTTCTTC.

This chain uses TRBV19 with TRBJ1-5, with unresolved D. This CDR3 has 13 residues. V was trimmed by 6 bases and J by 5 bases, leaving 11 bases between them. From germline, CDR1 is LNHDA and CDR2 SQIVND (reference sequence). CDR3 DNA sequence: TGTGCCAGTAGATGGAGCGGGGATCAGCCCCAGCATTTT. Translated, it gives CASRWSGDQPQHF.

The rearrangement links TRBV13 to TRBJ2-1; D not resolved. V was cut by 2 bases and J by 5 bases, with 7 bases left in between. Germline assignment: CDR1 PRHDT and CDR2 FYEKMQ (reference sequence). CDR3 size: 13 residues. The CDR3 is CASSLNINNEQFF. The CDR3 coding sequence is TGTGCCAGCAGCTTAAACATAAACAATGAGCAGTTCTTC. The whole variable domain, remainder taken from reference TRBV13 and TRBJ2-1, is AAGVIQSPRHLIKEKRETATLKCYPIPRHDTVYWYQQGPGQDPQFLISFYEKMQSDKGSIPDRFSAQQFSDYHSELNMSSLELGDSALYFCASSLNINNEQFFGPGTRLTVL.

This sequence joins TRBV7-2 and TRBJ2-4; 7 bases align to TRBD1. The CDR3 has 14 residues. The ends lost 5 bases at V and 5 bases at J; junction bases unmatched: 6. Germline CDR1 reads SGHTA; CDR2 reads FQGNSA. The CDR3 sequence is CASSPRTGENIQYF. The CDR3, as DNA: TGTGCCAGCAGCCCGCGGACAGGCGAAAACATTCAGTACTTC.

The chain has TRBV7-8 and TRBJ1-5; 7 bases are a match to TRBD1. V lost 5 bases to trimming and J lost 0 bases; unmatched junction nucleotides: 10. Germline-derived CDR1 and CDR2 are SGHVS and FQNEAQ. The CDR3 length is 17 residues. CDR3 sequence: CASSQIRQGNSNQPQHF. For the CDR3, the DNA is TGTGCCAGCAGCCAAATACGACAGGGAAATAGCAATCAGCCCCAGCATTTT.

V gene TRBV5-6 combines with J gene TRBJ1-2; D is ambiguous. The V gene's germline CDR1 is SGHDT and CDR2 YYEEEE. This CDR3 spans 13 amino acids. V was pared by 1 base and J by 7 bases, with 11 bases between. The CDR3 DNA reads TGTGCCAGCAGCTTGCGGCCCCCCGGTGGCTACACCTTC. It yields the protein CASSLRPPGGYTF.

This chain uses TRBV6-5 with TRBJ1-2; D unresolved. Germline assignment: CDR1 MNHEY and CDR2 SVGAGI. The CDR3 is 14 residues long. The V end lost 2 bases, the J end lost 2 bases, and 9 bases lay between the germline ends. CDR3 nucleotides: TGTGCCAGCAGTTACGAAGGGCTGAACTATGGCTACACCTTC. Translating it yields CASSYEGLNYGYTF.

The chain uses TRBV29-1 and TRBJ2-5, with D possibly matching TRBD2 (6 bases). The CDR3 is 16 amino acids. The germline CDR1 and CDR2 sequences are SQVTM and ANQGSEA. Trimming pared 0 bases from V and 5 bases from J, leaving 19 bases between. Written as DNA, the CDR3 is TGCAGCGTTGAAGATCTTCAAGGGCAGGGAGGCGAGACCCAGTACTTC. Protein sequence: CSVEDLQGQGGETQYF.

The J gene is TRBJ2-1, the V gene TRBV6-5; 8 bases are a match to TRBD2. Germline lookup yields CDR1 MNHEY and CDR2 SVGAGI. CDR3 length: 13 residues. After removal of 6 bases from V and 11 bases from J, the junction contained 9 bases not matched to a gene. The CDR3 here is CASSRLREGKQFF. The CDR3 region has the DNA TGTGCCAGCAGCCGGCTCCGGGAGGGGAAGCAGTTCTTC.

This clone turned up a few times. The rearrangement links TRBV9 to TRBJ2-7, with D perhaps matching TRBD2 (6 bases). The length of the CDR3 is 14 residues. Germline V gene sequence: CDR1 SGDLS, CDR2 YYNGEE. V gave up 4 bases and J gave up 7 bases, with 18 bases separating them. CDR3 protein: CASSPRDGHWEQYF. In DNA form, the CDR3 reads TGTGCCAGCAGCCCGCGGGACGGGCACTGGGAGCAGTACTTC.

V and J are TRBV30 and TRBJ1-1; no firm D call. The CDR3 totals 12 residues. V lost 5 bases, J lost 4 bases, and 11 bases lay in between. Germline CDR1 reads GTSNPN; CDR2 reads SVGIG (reference sequence). CDR3: CAWSPWGTEAFF. The CDR3 nucleotides read TGTGCCTGGTCTCCCTGGGGCACTGAAGCTTTCTTT.

The CDR3 sequence is CASSRFRGQETQYF. The DNA for the CDR3 is TGTGCCAGCAGCCGATTTCGGGGCCAAGAGACCCAGTACTTC. The chain recombines TRBV7-9 with TRBJ2-5; D perhaps matches TRBD2 (5 bases). Germline loops: CDR1 SEHNR, CDR2 FQNEAQ (reference sequence). This CDR3 has 14 residues. The V end lost 5 bases, the J end lost 1 base, and 11 bases lay between the germline ends.

Details on this clone: One end of the junction does not line up with germline, which may come from a read error. The rearrangement links TRBV2 to TRBJ1-3, with 12 bases identical to TRBD1. The germline V gene encodes CDR1 SNHLY and CDR2 FYNNEI. This CDR3 region has 14 residues. The CDR3 DNA sequence: TGTGCCAGCAGTGAAGTGGGGACAGGGGGCTCGAAGCGCTTT. It yields the protein CASSEVGTGGSKRF.

The chain recombines TRBV30 with TRBJ1-2; TRBD1 might be the D (5 bases). V was shortened by 5 bases and J by 7 bases, with 14 bases between the two germline ends. CDR1 and CDR2 (germline): GTSNPN, SVGIG (reference sequence). The CDR3 is made up of 12 amino acids. Written as DNA, the CDR3 is TGTGCCTGGGAGGACACGTTTCGTGGCTACACCTTC. Translating gives CAWEDTFRGYTF.

The gene calls are TRBV5-1 and TRBJ1-1; possibly TRBD1 for D (5 bases). V lost 0 bases and J lost 5, with 17 bases in between. The germline V gene has CDR1 SGHRS and CDR2 YFSETQ. The CDR3 spans 16 residues. The CDR3 DNA sequence: TGCGCCAGCAGCTTGGGAGGGAATCGCGGGGGGACTGAAGCTTTCTTT. This codes for CASSLGGNRGGTEAFF.

The genes are TRBV2 and TRBJ2-4; D not certain. Trimming took off 2 bases at V and 3 bases at J, with 11 bases between the two ends. The CDR3 spans 15 residues. The germline V gene has CDR1 SNHLY and CDR2 FYNNEI. As DNA, the CDR3 is TGTGCCAGCAGTGAACCCTCGGCAGGCAAAAACATTCAGTACTTC. Its protein product is CASSEPSAGKNIQYF.

V usage is TRBV6-5 and J usage is TRBJ2-3; D call uncertain. Trimming removed 7 bases at V and 0 bases at J, with 5 bases between. Germline loops: CDR1 MNHEY, CDR2 SVGAGI. The CDR3 contains 12 residues. This CDR3 reads CASIDSTDTQYF. CDR3 nucleotide sequence: TGTGCCAGCATCGACAGCACAGATACGCAGTATTTT.